The T cell receptor (beta chain) under discussion was sequenced for a study of cytomegalovirus exposure and HLA in healthy donors. General study findings and limits: The authors listed 164 TCR beta chains as cytomegalovirus-associated. Many donors carried some public TCRs, although rarity characterized most TCR sequences.

It was with 60 Vbeta and 13 Jbeta primers that the PCR ran. Per the study methods: The authors later counted some 76 million unique TCR beta chains, approximately 10 million of them shared. The table came from immunoSEQ multiplex PCR; TCRdb's copy has only in-frame clones and leaves some out. V, J and clone size are taken as reported in that table, and D and trimming were inferred from the DNA itself. The data hold around 150,000 clones, with about 81% observed a single time. This clone has only a few counts. The antigen remains undetermined. Each of the donors was a healthy bone marrow donor. The CDR3 covers 15 residues.

The V gene is TRBV21-1, the J gene TRBJ2-7; TRBD2, the D gene given by the table, was not confirmed from the DNA. TRBV21-1 represents a pseudogene. This TCR was recovered from a girl aged 2 to 10 in good health and CMV-seropositive. The sequenced sample consisted of PBMCs. CDR3 DNA sequence: TGTGCCAGCAGCAAAGAGCAGCGGAGCCCCTACGAGCAGTACTTC. Encoded protein: CASSKEQRSPYEQYF.